Listed here are 31 T cell receptor beta chains from one sample, sequenced in a study of shared clonotypes between healthy human individuals. The repertoire was sequenced with immunoSEQ multiplex PCR; TCRdb's copy has only in-frame clones and lacks some. The sample holds about 2 million clones, less than 95% seen once. The naive CD8 subset, CD45RO-negative cells positively selected for CCR7, excluded terminally differentiated effector memory CD45RA+ cells. The sequencing sample was made of naive CD8+ T cells sorted from blood. These receptors were obtained from a man younger than 30 in good health.

This clone was seen a single time. This sequence joins TRBV4-1 and TRBJ2-7, with 7 positions matching TRBD1. Trimming took 0 bases from V and 3 from J; bases not matched to a gene: 5. This CDR3 contains 15 residues. CDR1 and CDR2 from the germline V gene are MGHRA and YSYEKL. CDR3 sequence reads: CASSQDPPGGYEQYF. As DNA, the CDR3 is TGCGCCAGCAGCCAAGACCCGCCAGGGGGCTACGAGCAGTACTTC.

This chain connects TRBV27 to TRBJ2-2, with D possibly matching TRBD1 (5 bases). CDR3 length: 15 residues. V lost 2 bases and J 0 bases, leaving 7 bases between the germline ends. The germline CDR1 and CDR2 sequences are MNHEY and SMNVEV (reference sequence). CDR3 region: CASSLIQANTGELFF. The CDR3 DNA is TGTGCCAGCAGTTTAATACAGGCGAACACCGGGGAGCTGTTTTTT.

The chain uses TRBV12-5 and TRBJ1-3; D ambiguous. Germline values: CDR1 LGHNT, CDR2 FRNRAP. The CDR3 is 16 amino acids. The ends were cut back, 0 bases at V and 3 bases at J, with 12 bases in the middle. CDR3 coding DNA: TGTGCTAGTGGTTTGGTACTTCGGGAATTTGGAAACACCATATATTTT. Its translation: CASGLVLREFGNTIYF.

Only one count was recorded for this clone. This chain uses TRBV30 with TRBJ2-7, with D unclear. From germline, CDR1 is GTSNPN and CDR2 SVGIG (reference sequence). The CDR3 is 12 residues long. Trimming removed 3 bases from V and 0 bases from J, with 6 bases in between. The CDR3 reads CAWSLHSYEQYF. The CDR3 nucleotides read TGTGCCTGGAGCCTTCACTCCTACGAGCAGTACTTC.

The chain combines TRBV6-5 with TRBJ1-1; 7 bases are a match to TRBD1. Per the germline V gene, CDR1 is MNHEY and CDR2 is SVGAGI. The CDR3 extends over 15 amino acids. V was clipped by 5 bases and J by 1 base; unmatched bases: 7. The CDR3 DNA follows: TGTGCCAGCAGTGCCCGGACAGGTACGAACACTGAAGCTTTCTTT. This codes for CASSARTGTNTEAFF.

This clone was seen only once. The rearrangement links TRBV5-6 to TRBJ1-5; D is unresolved. Germline lookup yields CDR1 SGHDT and CDR2 YYEEEE. This CDR3 is built from 15 residues. V shed 5 bases and J shed 5 bases, with 17 bases lying between them. The CDR3 sequence is CASSFTVRIDQPQHF. Written as DNA, the CDR3 is TGTGCCAGCAGTTTTACAGTGAGGATCGATCAGCCCCAGCATTTT. The full variable domain, rest sourced from reference TRBV5-6 and TRBJ1-5, is DAGVTQSPTHLIKTRGQQVTLRCSPKSGHDTVSWYQQALGQGPQFIFQYYEEEERQRGNFPDRFSGHQFPNYSSELNVNALLLGDSALYLCASSFTVRIDQPQHFGDGTRLSIL.

The J gene is TRBJ1-1, the V gene TRBV6-1; TRBD1 matches at 9 bases. Trimming took 4 bases from V and 5 from J; bases not matched to a gene: 8. The CDR3 contains 15 residues. Looked up from germline, CDR1 is MNHNS and CDR2 is SASEGT. The CDR3: CASSATRTGDTEAFF. CDR3 sequence (DNA): TGTGCCAGCAGTGCCACTCGGACAGGGGATACTGAAGCTTTCTTT.

The chain recombines TRBV6-1 with TRBJ2-7, with TRBD1 matching 8 bases. Germline lookup yields CDR1 MNHNS and CDR2 SASEGT. CDR3 length: 14 residues. The V and J ends lost 6 bases and 3 bases, in that order; junction bases with no gene match: 7. The CDR3 bases are TGTGCCAGCAGGACCGGGACAGGAGTCTACGAGCAGTACTTC. Its protein is CASRTGTGVYEQYF.

The chain links TRBV28 to TRBJ1-1; D ambiguous. Trimming removed 2 bases at V and 7 bases at J, with 17 bases between. Germline V CDR1 and CDR2: MDHEN, SYDVKM. The CDR3 contains 15 residues. The CDR3 DNA reads as TGTGCCAGCAGTTTACTCCCGGGTAGCGGGTTTGAAGCTTTCTTT. As protein: CASSLLPGSGFEAFF.

The J gene is TRBJ2-7, the V gene TRBV4-1; D ambiguous. Germline-derived CDR1 and CDR2 are MGHRA and YSYEKL. Trimming cost V 4 bases and J 3 bases, with 10 bases left between them. The CDR3 spans 13 residues. The DNA for the CDR3 is TGCGCCAGCAGCCGCACGGACCTCTACGAGCAGTACTTC. Its translation is CASSRTDLYEQYF.

The chain uses TRBV6-5 and TRBJ1-1, with 10 bases lining up with TRBD1. Looked up from germline, CDR1 is MNHEY and CDR2 is SVGAGI. This CDR3 region has 13 residues. J was trimmed by 6 bases and V by 5 bases; bases with no gene match: 3. The CDR3 region is CASSGGTGAEAFF. The CDR3 DNA reads as TGTGCCAGCAGTGGGGGGACAGGGGCTGAAGCTTTCTTT.

V and J are TRBV11-2 and TRBJ2-7, with 7 bases that match TRBD1. Trimming cost V 0 bases and J 2 bases; bases outside gene matches: 7. The CDR3 is 16 amino acids. CDR1 is SGHAT, CDR2 FQNNGV, per germline. The CDR3 region is CASSLDLFDRAYEQYF. The CDR3 DNA follows: TGTGCCAGCAGCTTAGATCTATTCGACAGGGCCTACGAGCAGTACTTC. The full variable domain, completed using reference TRBV11-2 and TRBJ2-7, is EAGVAQSPRYKIIEKRQSVAFWCNPISGHATLYWYQQILGQGPKLLIQFQNNGVVDDSQLPKDRFSAERLKGVDSTLKIQPAKLEDSAVYLCASSLDLFDRAYEQYFGPGTRLTVT.

The chain is built from TRBV10-3 and TRBJ1-1; 10 nucleotides match TRBD1. Germline CDR1 ENHRY, CDR2 SYGVKD. The CDR3 totals 16 residues. With 10 bases clipped from V and 2 bases from J, the junction kept 13 bases outside the gene matches. CDR3: CATDLGQGIGNTEAFF. CDR3 in DNA: TGTGCCACCGATTTGGGACAGGGGATAGGAAACACTGAAGCTTTCTTT.

This sequence joins TRBV5-6 and TRBJ2-2, with 9 bases that match TRBD1. The CDR3 loop spans 18 amino acids. The V and J ends lost 0 bases and 6 bases, in that order; junction bases with no gene match: 12. Germline V gene lookup returns CDR1 SGHDT and CDR2 YYEEEE. In DNA form, the CDR3 reads TGTGCCAGCAGCTTGGCCATATTGGGACAGGGTCAATCCGGGGAGCTGTTTTTT. It translates to CASSLAILGQGQSGELFF.

Comments on this clone: Other DNA variants within this sample encode the same CDR3. The CDR3 DNA follows: TGTGCCAGTAGTCTCACAGGAGTCTACGAGCAGTACTTC. Amino acid sequence: CASSLTGVYEQYF. The chain joins TRBV19 to TRBJ2-7; perhaps TRBD1 as D (5 bases). This CDR3 is 13 amino acids long. The V gene's germline CDR1 is LNHDA and CDR2 SQIVND (reference sequence). V was clipped by 5 bases and J by 3 bases, with 11 bases between them.

This clone was recorded only once. V is TRBV25-1 and J is TRBJ2-7; 9 nucleotides align to TRBD1. This CDR3 region has 14 residues. Germline V gene sequence: CDR1 MGHDK, CDR2 SYGVNS. V was clipped by 5 bases and J by 2 bases; unmatched bases: 4. The CDR3 DNA reads as TGTGCCAGCAGTTTCGGGACAGGGACCTACGAGCAGTACTTC. Protein: CASSFGTGTYEQYF.

J is TRBJ1-5 and V is TRBV6-1; 8 nucleotides align to TRBD1. The CDR3 covers 15 residues. V was pared by 2 bases and J by 6 bases, with 6 bases of the junction left unmatched. Germline CDR1 and CDR2: MNHNS and SASEGT. CDR3 DNA sequence: TGTGCCAGCAGTGAATGGGCAGGGACAGGTCAGCCCCAGCATTTT. It is translated as CASSEWAGTGQPQHF.

The V and J genes are TRBV7-9 and TRBJ2-1, with 8 bases fitting TRBD2. Germline V gene data show CDR1 as SEHNR and CDR2 as FQNEAQ (reference sequence). The CDR3 totals 16 residues. Trimming took 1 base from V and 5 from J; bases not matched to a gene: 7. CDR3 amino acids: CASSLEAGGDDNEQFF. As DNA, the CDR3 is TGTGCCAGCAGCTTAGAGGCGGGAGGCGATGACAATGAGCAGTTCTTC.

The table lists this clone with a count of one. The V and J genes are TRBV4-1 and TRBJ2-3; D gene ambiguous. With 3 bases removed from V and 2 bases from J, the gap between germline ends came to 15 bases. The CDR3 covers 16 residues. From germline, CDR1 is MGHRA and CDR2 YSYEKL. CDR3 sequence (DNA): TGCGCCAGCAGCCACCCCCCGGGTGAAGACACAGATACGCAGTATTTT. This gives the protein CASSHPPGEDTDTQYF.

J is TRBJ2-7 and V is TRBV7-9; TRBD2 agrees at 11 bases. Trimming removed 5 bases from V and 2 bases from J; junction bases left unmatched: 5. Germline V gives CDR1 SEHNR, CDR2 FQNEAQ (reference sequence). This CDR3 region has 15 residues. The DNA of the CDR3 is TGTGCCAGCAGCCATCTAGCGGGAGGTCCCTACGAGCAGTACTTC. Encoded protein: CASSHLAGGPYEQYF.

This chain links TRBV27 with TRBJ1-6; no clear D. The germline V gene encodes CDR1 MNHEY and CDR2 SMNVEV (reference sequence). This CDR3 spans 14 amino acids. The V end lost 2 bases, the J end lost 3 bases, and 5 bases lay between the germline ends. For the CDR3, the DNA is TGTGCCAGCAGTTTAGTCGGCTATAATTCACCCCTCCACTTT. Translating it yields CASSLVGYNSPLHF.

This chain links TRBV11-2 with TRBJ2-7; 11 positions match TRBD2. V lost 1 base and J lost 3; bases outside the gene matches: 8. The CDR3 length is 17 residues. CDR1 and CDR2 (germline): SGHAT, FQNNGV. Here the CDR3 reads CASSLVRLAGIGYEQYF. CDR3 DNA sequence: TGTGCCAGCAGCTTAGTGAGACTAGCGGGGATAGGCTACGAGCAGTACTTC.

The CDR3 spells CASSPLSGFGYGYTF. The DNA of the CDR3 is TGTGCCAGCAGCCCACTCAGCGGCTTTGGGTATGGCTACACCTTC. The chain is built from TRBV9 and TRBJ1-2; no definite D call. The V gene lost 4 bases and the J gene lost 5 bases, with 18 bases spanning the gap. The CDR3 runs to 15 residues. Germline V gives CDR1 SGDLS, CDR2 YYNGEE.

The genes are TRBV6-5 and TRBJ2-1; D remains unclear. CDR3 length: 14 amino acids. Germline CDR1 MNHEY, CDR2 SVGAGI. V was cut by 7 bases and J by 4 bases, with 14 bases left in between. CDR3 DNA sequence: TGTGCCAGCATTCCCAGGTGGCCTTACAATGAGCAGTTCTTC. Translating it yields CASIPRWPYNEQFF.

The chain joins TRBV15 to TRBJ2-2, with TRBD2 identical over 13 bases. Germline V CDR1 and CDR2: LNHNV, YYDKDF (reference sequence). This CDR3 contains 21 residues. With V trimmed by 0 bases and J by 1 base, 11 bases remained unmatched. CDR3 residues: CATSRDLAGLAGEWNTGELFF. CDR3 in DNA: TGTGCCACCAGCAGAGATTTAGCCGGACTAGCGGGAGAATGGAACACCGGGGAGCTGTTTTTT.

A word on this clone: The same CDR3 is also encoded by other DNA sequences in this sample. The rearrangement uses TRBV7-9 and TRBJ2-5; 8 nucleotides line up with TRBD1. Germline CDR1 reads SEHNR; CDR2 reads FQNEAQ (reference sequence). The J segment lost 2 bases and the V segment lost 5 bases, leaving 7 bases of the junction unmatched. The CDR3 sequence is 15 residues long. The CDR3 is CASSPSDRGQETQYF. CDR3 nucleotide sequence: TGTGCCAGCAGCCCCTCCGACAGGGGACAAGAGACCCAGTACTTC. The variable domain in full, completed from reference TRBV7-9 and TRBJ2-5, reads DTGVSQNPRHKITKRGQNVTFRCDPISEHNRLYWYRQTLGQGPEFLTYFQNEAQLEKSRLLSDRFSAERPKGSFSTLEIQRTEQGDSAMYLCASSPSDRGQETQYFGPGTRLLVL.

The CDR3 region has the DNA TGTGCCAGCAGTTTAGGTTGGGGTGCTACCTACGAGCAGTACTTC. Protein product: CASSLGWGATYEQYF. The V call is TRBV27, the J call TRBJ2-7; D unresolved. The CDR3 sequence is 15 residues long. Per the germline V gene, CDR1 is MNHEY and CDR2 is SMNVEV (reference sequence). The germline V and J ends were trimmed by 2 bases and 2 bases, with 13 bases remaining between them.

The chain combines TRBV10-2 with TRBJ2-2; D may be TRBD1 or TRBD2 (5 bases each). The CDR3 contains 15 residues. Germline lookup yields CDR1 WSHSY and CDR2 SAAADI. Trimming took 3 bases from V and 4 from J, leaving 12 bases between them. CDR3 residues: CASSDLVGPTGELFF. CDR3 coding DNA: TGCGCCAGCAGTGATTTGGTGGGACCCACCGGGGAGCTGTTTTTT.

The gene calls are TRBV9 and TRBJ1-4; D unclear. This CDR3 has 15 amino acids. Germline CDR1 is SGDLS and CDR2 is YYNGEE. V lost 4 bases to trimming and J lost 4 bases, with 14 bases between them. This CDR3 is CASSPRAGVNEKLFF. Written as DNA, the CDR3 is TGTGCCAGCAGCCCCCGCGCTGGTGTTAATGAAAAACTGTTTTTT.

The chain combines TRBV19 with TRBJ2-1; TRBD2 agrees at 14 bases. Germline V gene data show CDR1 as LNHDA and CDR2 as SQIVND (reference sequence). J lost 3 bases, V lost 5 bases, and 9 bases had no gene match. The CDR3 is 18 amino acids. The CDR3 bases are TGTGCCAGTAGTCCGACCGGACTAGCGGGGGGTCTCTACAATGAGCAGTTCTTC. Translation: CASSPTGLAGGLYNEQFF. Full variable domain (rest looked up from reference TRBV19 and TRBJ2-1): DGGITQSPKYLFRKEGQNVTLSCEQNLNHDAMYWYRQDPGQGLRLIYYSQIVNDFQKGDIAEGYSVSREKKESFPLTVTSAQKNPTAFYLCASSPTGLAGGLYNEQFFGPGTRLTVL.

V is TRBV2 and J is TRBJ2-5; 10 bases line up with TRBD2. Trimming cost V 5 bases and J 4 bases; bases outside gene matches: 4. Germline values: CDR1 SNHLY, CDR2 FYNNEI. The CDR3 has 14 amino acids. CDR3 residues: CASSRLAGGETQYF. Here the CDR3 DNA reads TGTGCCAGCAGTCGACTAGCGGGCGGAGAGACCCAGTACTTC.